The clone carrying this TCR beta chain was detected only a few times. The antigen remains undetermined. The source of the sample is a study of T cells after yellow fever vaccination. Study findings and constraints: Subsequent booster samples again held most clones from primary vaccination (roughly 96% CD4, about 90% CD8). The secondary T-cell response peaked on day 5, not day 15, but was weaker.

TCRdb reprocessed the 5' RACE reads with MiXCR, giving one entry per CDR3 protein. The sample consists of about 74,000 distinct CDR3 sequences, approximately 6.5% of them appearing once. Per germline, CDR1 MGHDK and CDR2 SYGVNS. The CDR3 consists of 13 residues. Trimming left V 7 bases short and J 6 bases short, with 15 bases between. This TCR derives from a man aged 18 to 29 who received the YFV17D yellow fever vaccine. This rearrangement joins TRBV25-1 to TRBJ1-1; D perhaps matches TRBD1 (5 bases). The input for sequencing was CD8+ T cells sorted from PBMCs, taken 5 days after the first yellow fever vaccination. CDR3 bases: TGTGCCAGCACCCTCGGGGGGGACCCTGAAGCTTTCTTT. Protein: CASTLGGDPEAFF.